This TCR beta chain was sequenced for a study of OX40 agonist ivuxolimab in advanced cancers. At the level of the study: Cancers in dose escalation were hepatocellular, melanoma, renal cell and head and neck. Study-level points and caveats: On average, a greater number of expanded clones characterised CD8+ T cells relative to CD4+. Clonal expansion by week 6 occurred in CD4+ and CD8+ blood T cells (at 0.1 to 3.0 mg/kg).

Assay used: immunoSEQ multiplex PCR; TCRdb lists only in-frame clones, some missing. Here the sample spans 65,000 to 90,000 clones, 88% being singletons. CDR1 SGHVS and CDR2 FNYEAQ come from the germline V gene. CDR3 size: 13 residues. The V end was cut by 5 bases, the J end by 7 bases, with 15 bases between. Notes on this clone: What it binds is unknown.

The sequence was obtained from an adult with an advanced solid tumor such as melanoma, head and neck, liver or kidney cancer. The chain combines TRBV7-6 with TRBJ2-7; D remains unclear. Sequencing used CD4+ or CD8+ T cells sorted from blood, obtained in a trial of the OX40 agonist ivuxolimab. CDR3 bases: TGTGCCAGCAGCCCCTCCGGAGTGAATGAGCAGTACTTC. It codes for CASSPSGVNEQYF.